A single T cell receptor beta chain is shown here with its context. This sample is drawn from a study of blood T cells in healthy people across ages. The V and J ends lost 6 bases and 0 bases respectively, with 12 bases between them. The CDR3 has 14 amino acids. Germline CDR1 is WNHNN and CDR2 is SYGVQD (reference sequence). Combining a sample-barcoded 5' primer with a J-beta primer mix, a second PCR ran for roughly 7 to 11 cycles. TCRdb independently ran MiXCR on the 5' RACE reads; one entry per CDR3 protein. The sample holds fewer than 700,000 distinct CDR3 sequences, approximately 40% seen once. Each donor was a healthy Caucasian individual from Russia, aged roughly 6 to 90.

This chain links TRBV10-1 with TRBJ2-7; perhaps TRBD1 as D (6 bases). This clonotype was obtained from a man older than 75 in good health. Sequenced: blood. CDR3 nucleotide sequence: TGCGCCAGCAGCTGGGACACTGGCTCCTACGAGCAGTACTTC. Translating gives CASSWDTGSYEQYF.